What follows are 24 T cell receptor beta chains derived from one specimen sequenced in a study of response to subunit inactivated influenza vaccine. TCRdb re-called the RT-PCR reads through MiXCR, storing one row per CDR3 protein. This table holds roughly 180,000 distinct CDR3 sequences, approximately 9.2% found once. The starting material was non-naive T cells sorted from PBMCs, obtained on the day of vaccination. These receptor sequences come from a man aged 45-60 years who received an inactivated influenza vaccine.

V gene TRBV7-9 combines with J gene TRBJ2-7; 14 bases are a match to TRBD2. The germline V gene has CDR1 SEHNR and CDR2 FQNEAQ (reference sequence). V was clipped by 5 bases and J by 12 bases; unmatched bases: 9. There are 14 residues in the CDR3. DNA for the CDR3: TGTGCCAGCAGCGAGAGCGGGACTAGCGGGAGTGGGTACTTC. This encodes CASSESGTSGSGYF.

This clonotype showed up many times. CDR3 in amino acids: CASSSSGWEDTQYF. The CDR3 coding sequence is TGCGCCAGCAGCTCTAGCGGGTGGGAAGATACGCAGTATTTT. The chain couples TRBV5-1 to TRBJ2-3; 8 bases agree with TRBD2. Germline CDR1 reads SGHRS; CDR2 reads YFSETQ. Germline trimming cut 3 bases from V and 5 bases from J; bases unmatched to any gene: 5. The CDR3 sequence is 14 residues long.

This clonotype was picked up many times. The chain employs TRBV4-3 and TRBJ1-4, with a possible D match to TRBD1 (5 bases). The CDR3 has 15 residues. The germline CDR1 and CDR2 sequences are LGHNA and YSLEER. The germline V and J ends were trimmed by 0 bases and 7 bases, with 12 bases remaining between them. The CDR3 spells CASSQDQGLGEKLFF. The CDR3 region has the DNA TGCGCCAGCAGCCAAGACCAGGGCCTAGGTGAAAAACTGTTTTTT.

This clonotype was observed a handful of times. V usage is TRBV7-2 and J usage is TRBJ1-2; weak D call: TRBD1 (6 bases). From germline, CDR1 is SGHTA and CDR2 FQGNSA. This CDR3 spans 12 amino acids. V was shortened by 5 bases and J by 4 bases, with 8 bases between the two germline ends. CDR3 sequence reads: CASSRDIYGYTF. The DNA of the CDR3 is TGTGCCAGCAGCCGGGACATCTATGGCTACACCTTC.

The V gene is TRBV15, the J gene TRBJ1-5; D uncertain. The CDR3 is 15 amino acids. Germline-derived CDR1 and CDR2 are LNHNV and YYDKDF (reference sequence). Deletions cut 6 bases from V and 4 bases from J, with 16 bases between. CDR3 protein: CATRGDAGGNQPQHF. DNA for the CDR3: TGTGCCACCAGGGGCGACGCGGGCGGTAATCAGCCCCAGCATTTT.

This clonotype was picked up a small number of times. The chain is built from TRBV7-3 and TRBJ2-1, with D possibly being TRBD1 or TRBD2 (5 bases each). CDR3 size: 15 residues. Trimming took off 5 bases at V and 7 bases at J, with 18 bases between the two ends. Germline CDR1 and CDR2: SGHTA and FQGTGA. This CDR3 is CASSEAGLGVNEQFF. Here the CDR3 DNA reads TGTGCCAGCAGCGAAGCCGGGCTGGGGGTGAATGAGCAGTTCTTC.

There are a few counts of this clonotype. The V call is TRBV3-1, the J call TRBJ2-7; TRBD2 is a possible D gene (6 bases). This CDR3 is 12 amino acids long. Per germline, CDR1 LGHDT and CDR2 YNNKEL (reference sequence). Trimming took 1 base from V and 7 from J, leaving 8 bases between them. Here the CDR3 DNA reads TGTGCCAGCAGCCAAGTAGGGAGGGAGCAGTACTTC. This translates into CASSQVGREQYF.

The chain employs TRBV19 and TRBJ2-7; D is unresolved. CDR1 and CDR2 from the germline V gene are LNHDA and SQIVND (reference sequence). Trimming stripped 8 bases from V and 2 bases from J, with 10 bases between. The CDR3 sequence is 12 residues long. CDR3 residues: CASAGSPYEQYF. The CDR3 nucleotides are TGTGCCAGTGCAGGATCTCCCTACGAGCAGTACTTC.

This clonotype was seen ten or more times. J is TRBJ1-5 and V is TRBV20-1, with 7 bases identical to TRBD1. The CDR3 is made up of 15 amino acids. The germline gives CDR1 DFQATT, CDR2 SNEGSKA (reference sequence). The J segment lost 4 bases and the V segment lost 5 bases, leaving 11 bases of the junction unmatched. As DNA, the CDR3 is TGCAGTGCTGTAAACCCGGGACAGCTTAATCAGCCCCAGCATTTT. Translating gives CSAVNPGQLNQPQHF.

This clonotype was detected many times. The chain is built from TRBV6-5 and TRBJ1-1; D is possibly TRBD1 (5 bases). Germline V gene sequence: CDR1 MNHEY, CDR2 SVGAGI. This CDR3 is built from 15 residues. V was shortened by 2 bases and J by 4 bases, with 14 bases between the two germline ends. CDR3 nucleotides: TGTGCCAGCAGTTACGGGGGAGGAGGGGTCACTGAAGCTTTCTTT. Amino acid sequence: CASSYGGGGVTEAFF.

The chain recombines TRBV20-1 with TRBJ2-1; 8 bases match TRBD2. Germline V lookup: CDR1 DFQATT, CDR2 SNEGSKA (reference sequence). Trimming removed 0 bases from V and 8 bases from J; junction bases left unmatched: 12. The CDR3 runs to 16 residues. This CDR3 reads CSARDPAGGTHYEQFF. As DNA, the CDR3 is TGCAGTGCTAGAGATCCGGCGGGAGGCACCCATTATGAGCAGTTCTTC.

This clonotype was counted many times. The gene calls are TRBV7-2 and TRBJ2-1, with D perhaps TRBD2 (6 bases). The CDR3 has 12 amino acids. The V gene's germline CDR1 is SGHTA and CDR2 FQGNSA. Between the trimmed V and J ends, which lost 0 bases and 10 bases, there was a span of 7 bases. DNA for the CDR3: TGTGCCAGCAGCTTAGCAGCGGGCGAGCAGTTCTTC. As protein: CASSLAAGEQFF.

In its sample, this clonotype was seen a few times. The J gene is TRBJ2-5, the V gene TRBV7-9; 8 bases are shared with TRBD1. Trimming took 7 bases from V and 1 from J; bases not matched to a gene: 11. CDR1 is SEHNR, CDR2 FQNEAQ, per germline (reference sequence). The CDR3 loop spans 16 amino acids. CDR3 amino acids: CASNQLQGAGQETQYF. DNA for the CDR3: TGTGCCAGCAACCAACTTCAGGGGGCAGGCCAAGAGACCCAGTACTTC.

This clonotype was counted between two and nine times. The CDR3 DNA follows: TGCAGTGCTAGTAAGGCCTCCTACGAGCAGTACTTC. This translates into CSASKASYEQYF. The genes are TRBV20-1 and TRBJ2-7; D uncertain. Germline-derived CDR1 and CDR2 are DFQATT and SNEGSKA (reference sequence). The CDR3 spans 12 residues. Between the trimmed V and J ends, which lost 3 bases and 0 bases, there was a span of 6 bases.

The chain's CDR3 is CASSPRANGYTF. DNA for the CDR3: TGTGCCAGCAGTCCCCGAGCCAATGGCTACACCTTC. J is TRBJ1-2 and V is TRBV12-3 or TRBV12-4; D remains unclear. The V end lost 5 bases, the J end lost 6 bases, and 10 bases lay between the germline ends. The CDR3 contains 12 residues.

This clonotype counts as medium-sized. V usage is TRBV20-1 and J usage is TRBJ2-3; 9 nucleotides agree with TRBD2. The CDR3 runs to 14 residues. Germline V gene sequence: CDR1 DFQATT, CDR2 SNEGSKA (reference sequence). The ends lost 5 bases at V and 4 bases at J; junction bases unmatched: 7. The CDR3 DNA reads TGCAGTGCTGGTAGCGGGAGTTCCCCAGATACGCAGTATTTT. This codes for CSAGSGSSPDTQYF.

In its sample, this clonotype was seen a few times. The V and J genes are TRBV20-1 and TRBJ1-6; D unclear. The V end was cut by 5 bases, the J end by 4 bases, with 18 bases between. In germline, CDR1 is DFQATT, CDR2 SNEGSKA (reference sequence). CDR3 length equals 16 residues. In DNA form, the CDR3 reads TGCAGTGCTCGTAAACTAACCCGAGGGTATAATTCACCCCTCCACTTT. Translated, it gives CSARKLTRGYNSPLHF.

This clonotype has at least ten counts. The chain combines TRBV28 with TRBJ2-3; 11 bases map to TRBD2. This CDR3 has 17 amino acids. Germline lookup yields CDR1 MDHEN and CDR2 SYDVKM. Trimming took 5 bases from V and 5 from J; bases not matched to a gene: 12. In DNA, the CDR3 is TGTGCCAGCAGTCCCCGACTACTAGCGGGAGTTGGAGATACGCAGTATTTT. Translated: CASSPRLLAGVGDTQYF.

This chain connects TRBV20-1 to TRBJ2-7; TRBD1 might be the D (6 bases). The CDR3 length is 14 residues. Germline-derived CDR1 and CDR2 are DFQATT and SNEGSKA (reference sequence). V lost 2 bases, J lost 0 bases, and 11 bases lay in between. The CDR3 sequence is CSARQGTSSYEQYF. In nucleotides, the CDR3 is TGCAGTGCTAGACAAGGGACATCCTCCTACGAGCAGTACTTC.

The V and J genes are TRBV18 and TRBJ2-5; D is perhaps TRBD2 (6 bases). Trimming took 5 bases from V and 1 from J, leaving 17 bases between them. This CDR3 has 16 amino acids. The germline gives CDR1 KGHSH, CDR2 LQKENI. The CDR3 DNA follows: TGTGCCAGCTCAAAGACCCAGCAGGGAGGCCAAGAGACCCAGTACTTC. Protein product: CASSKTQQGGQETQYF.

The CDR3 loop is CASSLLRGAEAFF. Written as DNA, the CDR3 is TGTGCCAGCAGCCTCCTCCGGGGGGCTGAAGCTTTCTTT. The chain employs TRBV3-1 and TRBJ1-1; the D gene is possibly TRBD1 (5 bases). V gave up 4 bases and J gave up 6 bases, with 12 bases separating them. CDR3 length equals 13 residues. Germline assignment: CDR1 LGHDT and CDR2 YNNKEL (reference sequence).

V usage is TRBV5-8 and J usage is TRBJ2-5, with TRBD2 matching 11 bases. V was clipped by 0 bases and J by 5 bases; unmatched bases: 3. The CDR3 contains 15 residues. Germline V gives CDR1 SGHTS, CDR2 YDEGEE. The CDR3 bases are TGTGCCAGCAGCTTGGTCTGGACTAGCGGGGAGACCCAGTACTTC. It is translated as CASSLVWTSGETQYF.

This clonotype has more than one count but fewer than ten. This chain connects TRBV2 to TRBJ2-1; tentatively, D is TRBD1 (5 bases). Trimming shortened V by 7 bases and J by 9 bases, and 19 bases separated the two germline ends. The CDR3 has 14 residues. CDR1 is SNHLY and CDR2 is FYNNEI in the germline V gene. The CDR3, as DNA: TGTGCCAGCATTCCGGACACGGTAGGTGGTGAGCAGTTCTTC. Protein product: CASIPDTVGGEQFF.

This clonotype was seen repeatedly, ten times or more. The gene calls are TRBV5-1 and TRBJ2-3; 10 bases match TRBD1. Germline V lookup: CDR1 SGHRS, CDR2 YFSETQ. This CDR3 has 14 amino acids. V trimming: 4 bases; J trimming: 5 bases; junction bases outside the gene matches: 4. The CDR3 coding sequence is TGCGCCAGCAGCGGACAGGGGGTGCAAGATACGCAGTATTTT. Its translation is CASSGQGVQDTQYF. Full variable domain (remainder filled in from reference TRBV5-1 and TRBJ2-3): KAGVTQTPRYLIKTRGQQVTLSCSPISGHRSVSWYQQTPGQGLQFLFEYFSETQRNKGNFPGRFSGRQFSNSRSEMNVSTLELGDSALYLCASSGQGVQDTQYFGPGTRLTVL.